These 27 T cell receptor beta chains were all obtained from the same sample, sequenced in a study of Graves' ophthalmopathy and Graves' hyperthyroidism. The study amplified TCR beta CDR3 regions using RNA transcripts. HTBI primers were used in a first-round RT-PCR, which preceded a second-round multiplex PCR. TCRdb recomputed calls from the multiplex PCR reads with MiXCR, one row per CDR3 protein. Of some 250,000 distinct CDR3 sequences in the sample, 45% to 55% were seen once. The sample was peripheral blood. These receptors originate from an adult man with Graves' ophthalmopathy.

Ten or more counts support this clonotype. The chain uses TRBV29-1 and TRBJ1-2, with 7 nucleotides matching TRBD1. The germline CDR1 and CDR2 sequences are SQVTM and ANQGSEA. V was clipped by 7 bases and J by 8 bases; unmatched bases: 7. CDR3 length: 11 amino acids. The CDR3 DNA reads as TGCAGCGCCCCGACAGGGTCCGGCTACACCTTC. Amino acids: CSAPTGSGYTF.

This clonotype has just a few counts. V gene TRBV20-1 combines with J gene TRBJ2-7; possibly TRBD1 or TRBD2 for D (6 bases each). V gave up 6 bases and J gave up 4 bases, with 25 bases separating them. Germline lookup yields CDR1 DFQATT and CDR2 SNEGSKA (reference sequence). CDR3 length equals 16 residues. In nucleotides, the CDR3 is TGCAGTGCCATGGGGGGCGAGGGGGAGAGAGGGTACGAGCAGTACTTC. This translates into CSAMGGEGERGYEQYF.

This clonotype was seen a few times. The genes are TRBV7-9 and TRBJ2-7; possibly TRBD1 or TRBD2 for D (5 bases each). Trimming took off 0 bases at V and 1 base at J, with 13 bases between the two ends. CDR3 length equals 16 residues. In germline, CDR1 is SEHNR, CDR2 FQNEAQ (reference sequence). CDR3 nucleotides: TGTGCCAGCAGCTTAGCGCGTGAGGGACGGTCCTACGAGCAGTACTTC. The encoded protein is CASSLAREGRSYEQYF.

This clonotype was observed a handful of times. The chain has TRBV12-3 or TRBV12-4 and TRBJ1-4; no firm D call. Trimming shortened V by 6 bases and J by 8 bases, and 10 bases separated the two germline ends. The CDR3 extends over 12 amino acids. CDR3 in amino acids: CASSPQDEKLFF. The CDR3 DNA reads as TGTGCCAGCAGCCCCCAGGACGAAAAACTGTTTTTT.

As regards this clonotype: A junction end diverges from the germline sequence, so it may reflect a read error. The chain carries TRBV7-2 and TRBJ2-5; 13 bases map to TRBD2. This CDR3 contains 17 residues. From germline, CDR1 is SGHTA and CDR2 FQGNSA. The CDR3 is CASSQAGLAGKNRTQYF. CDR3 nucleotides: TGCGCCAGCAGCCAAGCGGGACTAGCGGGGAAAAATCGGACCCAGTACTTC. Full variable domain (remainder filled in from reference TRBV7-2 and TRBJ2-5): GAGVSQSPSNKVTEKGKDVELRCDPISGHTALYWYRQSLGQGLEFLIYFQGNSAPDKSGLPSDRFSAERTGGSVSTLTIQRTQQEDSAVYLCASSQAGLAGKNRTQYFGPGTRLLVL.

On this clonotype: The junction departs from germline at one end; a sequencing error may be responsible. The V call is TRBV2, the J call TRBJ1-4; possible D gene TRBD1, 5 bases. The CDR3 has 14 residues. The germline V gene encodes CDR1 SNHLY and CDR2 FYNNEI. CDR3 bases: TGCGCCAGCAGCCAAGAAGGGGAAAATGAAAAACTGTTTTTT. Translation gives CASSQEGENEKLFF.

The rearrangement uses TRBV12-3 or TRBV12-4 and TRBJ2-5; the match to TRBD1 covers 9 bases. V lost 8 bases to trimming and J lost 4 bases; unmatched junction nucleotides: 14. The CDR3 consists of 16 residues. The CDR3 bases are TGTGCCAGCTCACCCGGCCGGACAGGGGTGTCAGAGACCCAGTACTTC. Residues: CASSPGRTGVSETQYF.

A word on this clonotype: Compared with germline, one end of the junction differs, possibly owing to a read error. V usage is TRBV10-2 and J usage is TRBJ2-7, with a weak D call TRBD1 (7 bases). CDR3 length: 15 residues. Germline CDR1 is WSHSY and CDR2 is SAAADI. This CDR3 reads CASSDPGQRVYEQYF. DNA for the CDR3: TGTGCCAGCAGTGACCCGGGACAGCGGGTCTACGAGCAGTACTTC.

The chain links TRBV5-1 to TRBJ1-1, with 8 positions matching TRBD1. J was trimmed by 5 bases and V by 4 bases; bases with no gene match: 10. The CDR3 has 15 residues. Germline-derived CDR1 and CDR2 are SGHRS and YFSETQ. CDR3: CASSLQTGVRTEAFF. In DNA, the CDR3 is TGCGCCAGCAGCCTACAGACAGGGGTGAGGACTGAAGCTTTCTTT.

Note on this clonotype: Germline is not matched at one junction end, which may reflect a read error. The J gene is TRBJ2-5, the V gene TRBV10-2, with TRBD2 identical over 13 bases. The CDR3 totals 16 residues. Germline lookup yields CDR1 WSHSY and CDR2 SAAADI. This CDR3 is CASSATSGGASETQYF. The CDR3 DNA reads TGTGCCAGCAGCGCAACTAGCGGGGGGGCCAGTGAGACCCAGTACTTC.

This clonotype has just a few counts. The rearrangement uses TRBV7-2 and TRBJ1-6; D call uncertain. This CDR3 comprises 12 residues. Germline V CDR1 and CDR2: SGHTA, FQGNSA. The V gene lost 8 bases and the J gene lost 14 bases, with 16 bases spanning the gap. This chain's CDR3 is CASSTSPGTLHF. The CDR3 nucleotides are TGTGCCAGCTCCACAAGTCCCGGGACCCTCCACTTT.

Here the CDR3 DNA reads TGTGCCAGCAGCTTGCAGGTACGGCAGCCCCAGCATTTT. Translated, it gives CASSLQVRQPQHF. The chain carries TRBV5-8 and TRBJ1-5; D gene unclear. V shed 1 base and J shed 7 bases, with 9 bases lying between them. The CDR3 has 13 amino acids. Germline values: CDR1 SGHTS, CDR2 YDEGEE.

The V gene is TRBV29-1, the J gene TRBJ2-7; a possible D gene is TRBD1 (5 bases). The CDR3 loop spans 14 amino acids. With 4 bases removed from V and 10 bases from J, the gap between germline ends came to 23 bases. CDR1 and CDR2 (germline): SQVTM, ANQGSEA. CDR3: CSVVVQATALFQYF. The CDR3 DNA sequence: TGCAGCGTTGTCGTACAGGCAACCGCCCTTTTTCAGTACTTC.

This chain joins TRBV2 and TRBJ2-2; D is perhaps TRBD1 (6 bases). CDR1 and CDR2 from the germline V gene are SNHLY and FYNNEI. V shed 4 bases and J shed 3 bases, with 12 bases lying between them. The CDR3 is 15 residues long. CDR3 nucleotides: TGTGCCAGCAGTGTGCAGGGGTTAGACACCGGGGAGCTGTTTTTT. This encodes CASSVQGLDTGELFF.

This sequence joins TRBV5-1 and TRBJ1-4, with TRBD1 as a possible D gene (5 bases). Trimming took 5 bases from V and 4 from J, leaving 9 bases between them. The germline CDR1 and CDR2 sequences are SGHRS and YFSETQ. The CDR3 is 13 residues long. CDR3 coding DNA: TGCGCCAGCAGGACAGACGGTAATGAAAAACTGTTTTTT. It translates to CASRTDGNEKLFF.

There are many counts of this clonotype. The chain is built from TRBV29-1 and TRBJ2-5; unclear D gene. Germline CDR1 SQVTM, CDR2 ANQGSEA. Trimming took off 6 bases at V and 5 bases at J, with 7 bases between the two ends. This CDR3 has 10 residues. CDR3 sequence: CSVGRETQYF. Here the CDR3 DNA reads TGCAGCGTCGGACGGGAGACCCAGTACTTC.

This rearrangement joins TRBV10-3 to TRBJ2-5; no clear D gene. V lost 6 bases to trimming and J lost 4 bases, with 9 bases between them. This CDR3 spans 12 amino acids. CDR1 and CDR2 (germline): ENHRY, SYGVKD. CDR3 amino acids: CAISPTAETQYF. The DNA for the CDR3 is TGTGCCATCAGCCCAACCGCAGAGACCCAGTACTTC.

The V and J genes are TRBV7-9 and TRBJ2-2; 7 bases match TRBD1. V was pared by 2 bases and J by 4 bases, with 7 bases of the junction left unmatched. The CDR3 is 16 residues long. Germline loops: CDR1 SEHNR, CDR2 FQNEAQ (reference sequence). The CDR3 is CASSLIPDRVTGELFF. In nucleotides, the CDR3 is TGTGCCAGCAGCTTAATTCCCGACAGGGTCACCGGGGAGCTGTTTTTT.

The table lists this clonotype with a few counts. The CDR3 region is CAIGTGPTLTRYEQYF. DNA for the CDR3: TGTGCCATCGGGACAGGACCCACCCTCACCCGATACGAGCAGTACTTC. The chain couples TRBV10-3 to TRBJ2-7, with 8 bases fitting TRBD1. CDR1 is ENHRY, CDR2 SYGVKD, per germline. The CDR3 totals 16 residues. Trimming at V came to 8 bases and at J to 4 bases, leaving 16 bases not matched to a gene.

The CDR3 coding sequence is TGTGCCAGCAGCTCAATCAGATCGGGCTCCTACGAGCAGTACTTC. It yields the protein CASSSIRSGSYEQYF. The V and J genes are TRBV7-9 and TRBJ2-7; D unclear. The V and J ends lost 4 bases and 0 bases respectively, with 13 bases between them. CDR1 is SEHNR, CDR2 FQNEAQ, per germline (reference sequence). The CDR3 loop spans 15 amino acids.

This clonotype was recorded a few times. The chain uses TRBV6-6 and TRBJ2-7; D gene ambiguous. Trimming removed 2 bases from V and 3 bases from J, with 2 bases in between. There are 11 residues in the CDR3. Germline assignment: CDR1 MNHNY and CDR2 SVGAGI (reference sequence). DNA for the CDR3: TGTGCCAGCAGTTACGTCTACGAGCAGTACTTC. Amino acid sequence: CASSYVYEQYF.

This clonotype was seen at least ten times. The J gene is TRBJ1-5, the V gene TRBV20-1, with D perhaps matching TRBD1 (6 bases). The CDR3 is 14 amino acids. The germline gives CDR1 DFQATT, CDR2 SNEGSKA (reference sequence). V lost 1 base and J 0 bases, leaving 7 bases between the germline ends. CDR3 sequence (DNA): TGCAGTGCTAGAGTAGGGGGTAGCAATCAGCCCCAGCATTTT. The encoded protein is CSARVGGSNQPQHF.

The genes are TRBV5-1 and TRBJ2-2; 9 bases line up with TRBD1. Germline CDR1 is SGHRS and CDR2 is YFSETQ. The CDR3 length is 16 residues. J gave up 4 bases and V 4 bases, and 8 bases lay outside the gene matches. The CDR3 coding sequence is TGCGCCAGCAGCCAGGGGACAGGGATCGGCACCGGGGAGCTGTTTTTT. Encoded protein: CASSQGTGIGTGELFF.

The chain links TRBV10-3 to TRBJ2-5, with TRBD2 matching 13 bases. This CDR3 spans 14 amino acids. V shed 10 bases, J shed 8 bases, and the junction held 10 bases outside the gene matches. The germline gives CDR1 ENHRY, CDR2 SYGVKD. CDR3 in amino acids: CASDRLAGGLTQYF. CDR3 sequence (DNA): TGTGCCAGCGATAGACTAGCGGGGGGTCTAACCCAGTACTTC.

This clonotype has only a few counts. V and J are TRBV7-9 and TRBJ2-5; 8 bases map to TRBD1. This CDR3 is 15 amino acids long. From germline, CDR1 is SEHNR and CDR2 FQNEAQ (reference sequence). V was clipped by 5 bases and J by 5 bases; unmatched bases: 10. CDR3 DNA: TGTGCCAGCAGCGGTGACAGGGGAAAGGTGGAGACCCAGTACTTC. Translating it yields CASSGDRGKVETQYF. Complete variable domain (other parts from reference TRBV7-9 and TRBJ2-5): DTGVSQNPRHKITKRGQNVTFRCDPISEHNRLYWYRQTLGQGPEFLTYFQNEAQLEKSRLLSDRFSAERPKGSFSTLEIQRTEQGDSAMYLCASSGDRGKVETQYFGPGTRLLVL.

The DNA of the CDR3 is TGTGCCAGCAGTGAAAACCAGAACACTGAAGCTTTCTTT. Protein product: CASSENQNTEAFF. This sequence joins TRBV25-1 and TRBJ1-1; no firm D call. The CDR3 runs 13 residues. Between the trimmed V and J ends, which lost 2 bases and 1 base, there was a span of 5 bases. From germline, CDR1 is MGHDK and CDR2 SYGVNS.

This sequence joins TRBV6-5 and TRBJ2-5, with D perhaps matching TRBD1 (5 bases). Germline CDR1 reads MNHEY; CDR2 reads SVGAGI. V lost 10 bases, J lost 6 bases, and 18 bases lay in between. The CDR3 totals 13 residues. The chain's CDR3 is CATTKQESKTQYF. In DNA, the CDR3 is TGTGCCACTACCAAACAGGAGAGTAAGACCCAGTACTTC.